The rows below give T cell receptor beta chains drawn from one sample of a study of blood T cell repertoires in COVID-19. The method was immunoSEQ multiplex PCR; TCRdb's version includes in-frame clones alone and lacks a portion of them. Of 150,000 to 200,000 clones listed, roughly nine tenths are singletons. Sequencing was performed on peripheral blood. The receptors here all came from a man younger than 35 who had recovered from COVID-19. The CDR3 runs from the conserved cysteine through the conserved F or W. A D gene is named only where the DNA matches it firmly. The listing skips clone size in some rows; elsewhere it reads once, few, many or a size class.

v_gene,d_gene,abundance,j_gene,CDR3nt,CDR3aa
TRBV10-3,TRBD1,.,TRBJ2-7,TGTGCCATCAGACCCCCAGGGGGCGGGCAGTACTTC,CAIRPPGGGQYF
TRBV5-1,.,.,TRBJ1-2,TGCGCCAGCAGCCCCCGGACAGCTAACTATGGCTACACCTTC,CASSPRTANYGYTF
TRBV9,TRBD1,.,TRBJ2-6,TGTGCCAGCAGCTCGGGACAGGGGAAATCTGGGGCCAACGTCCTGACTTTC,CASSSGQGKSGANVLTF
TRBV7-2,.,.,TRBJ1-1,TGTGCCAGCAGCTTAGGACAGATAAACACTGAAGCTTTCTTT,CASSLGQINTEAFF
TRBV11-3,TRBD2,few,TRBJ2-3,TGTGCCAGCAGCACCGGGAGGGTTACAGATACGCAGTATTTT,CASSTGRVTDTQYF
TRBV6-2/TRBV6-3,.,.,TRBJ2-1,TGTGCCAGCAGTCAAAACAATGAGCAGTTCTTC,CASSQNNEQFF
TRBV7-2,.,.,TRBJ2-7,TGTGCCAGCAGCTTCACCAGCGGCGGAACTTACGAGCAGTACTTC,CASSFTSGGTYEQYF
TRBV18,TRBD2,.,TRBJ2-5,TGTGCCAGCTCACCAACGGGACTAGCGGGCTTTGGAGGGACCCAGTACTTC,CASSPTGLAGFGGTQYF
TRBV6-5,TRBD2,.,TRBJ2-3,TGTGCCAGCAGTTCTCGCCGGACTAGCTTGGATGGGACGCAGTATTTT,CASSSRRTSLDGTQYF
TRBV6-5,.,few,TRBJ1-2,TGTGCCAGCAGTTACTCCCCGGGGTATGGCTACACCTTC,CASSYSPGYGYTF
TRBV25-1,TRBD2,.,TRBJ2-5,TGTGCCAGCAGTGAGGGACTAGCGGAGTTCCAAGAGACCCAGTACTTC,CASSEGLAEFQETQYF
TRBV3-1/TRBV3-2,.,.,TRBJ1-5,TGTGCCAGCAGCCAAGATCATTTCAATCAGCCCCAGCATTTT,CASSQDHFNQPQHF
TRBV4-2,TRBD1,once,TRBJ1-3,TGTGCCAGCAGCCCCCAAGCCGGGACAGAGGTGGGAAACACCATATATTTT,CASSPQAGTEVGNTIYF
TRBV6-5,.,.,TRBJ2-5,TGTGCCAGCAGTTACTCTGACTTAAAAGGGACCCAGTACTTC,CASSYSDLKGTQYF
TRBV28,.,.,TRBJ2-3,TGTGCCCATGGGGAGGTTTCAGATACGCAGTATTTT,CAHGEVSDTQYF
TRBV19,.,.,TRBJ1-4,TGTGCCAGTAGTATCGGGGTTCCGTGGAATGAAAAACTGTTTTTT,CASSIGVPWNEKLFF
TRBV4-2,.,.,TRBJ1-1,TGTGCCAGCAGCCCCGCTGAAGCGTCTGAAGCTTTCTTT,CASSPAEASEAFF
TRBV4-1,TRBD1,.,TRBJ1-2,TGCGCCAGCAGCCCCCGGACAGGAGACTATGGCTACACCTTC,CASSPRTGDYGYTF
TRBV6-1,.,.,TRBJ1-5,TGTGCCAGCAGTGAATACAGGGTTAGCAATCAGCCCCAGCATTTT,CASSEYRVSNQPQHF
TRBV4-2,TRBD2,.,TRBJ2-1,TGTGCCAGCAGCCAAAAACCGGGACTATCCTACAATGAGCAGTTCTTC,CASSQKPGLSYNEQFF
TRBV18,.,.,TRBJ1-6,TGTGCCAGCTCACCGGGTTATCAGGGGAATTCACCCCTCCACTTT,CASSPGYQGNSPLHF
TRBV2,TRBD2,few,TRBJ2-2,TGTGCCAGCAGTGGCGGGAGGCGAACCGGGGAGCTGTTTTTT,CASSGGRRTGELFF
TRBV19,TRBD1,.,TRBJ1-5,TGTGCCAGTAGTCCTCTCCAGGGGGCGGGGGGCAATCAGCCCCAGCATTTT,CASSPLQGAGGNQPQHF
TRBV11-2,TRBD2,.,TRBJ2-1,TGTGCCAGCAGCTTAGACAGCGGGAGGAAGGGGCATGAGCAGTTCTTC,CASSLDSGRKGHEQFF
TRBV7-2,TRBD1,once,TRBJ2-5,TGTGCCAGCAGCTTAGGGGACAGGGGACAAGAGACCCAGTACTTC,CASSLGDRGQETQYF
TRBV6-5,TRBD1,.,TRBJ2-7,TGTGCCAGCAACATACAGGGGGATAGTGGAGAGCAGTACTTC,CASNIQGDSGEQYF
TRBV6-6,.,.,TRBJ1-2,TGTGCCAGCAGGGGGGGGAGAAGTCTTATAGGCTACACCTTC,CASRGGRSLIGYTF
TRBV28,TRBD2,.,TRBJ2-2,TGTGCCAGCAGCGCCCCAACTAGCGGGAACACCGGGGAGCTGTTTTTT,CASSAPTSGNTGELFF
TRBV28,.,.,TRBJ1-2,TGTGCCAGCACAAAGGGGGGGGAATCTAACTATGGCTACACCTTC,CASTKGGESNYGYTF
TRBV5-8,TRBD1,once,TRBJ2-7,TGTGCCAGCAGCTTGGGGACAGGGGTCTACGAGCAGTACTTC,CASSLGTGVYEQYF
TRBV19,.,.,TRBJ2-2,TGTGCCAGTAGTATTAGTACGAACACCGGGGAGCTGTTTTTT,CASSISTNTGELFF
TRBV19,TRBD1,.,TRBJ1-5,TGTGCCAGCGACCGACAGGGTCAAAGCAATCAGCCCCAGCATTTT,CASDRQGQSNQPQHF
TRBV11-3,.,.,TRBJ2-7,TGTGCCAGCAGCTTAGATCGGCAGGACGAGCAGTACTTC,CASSLDRQDEQYF
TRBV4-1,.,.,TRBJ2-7,TGCGCCAGCAGCCAAGTGAGGGCTTCCGAGCAGTACTTC,CASSQVRASEQYF
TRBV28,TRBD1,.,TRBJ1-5,TGTGCCAGCAGTCCAGTGGCAGGGGGAGCTCAGCCCCAGCATTTT,CASSPVAGGAQPQHF
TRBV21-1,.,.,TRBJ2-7,TGTGCCAGCAGCAAAACGGAGACTAGCGGGAGCGGACGCGAGCAGTACTTC,CASSKTETSGSGREQYF
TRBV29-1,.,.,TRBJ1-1,TGCAGCGTCTATCAGTCCCGCGGGGAAGCTTTCTTT,CSVYQSRGEAFF
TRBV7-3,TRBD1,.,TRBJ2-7,TGTGCCAGCAGCGGACAGGGGGGCTACGAGCAGTACTTC,CASSGQGGYEQYF
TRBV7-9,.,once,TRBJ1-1,TGTGCCAGCAGCTTAGGGGCAGGGAACACTGAAGCTTTCTTT,CASSLGAGNTEAFF
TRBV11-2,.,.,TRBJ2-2,TGTGCCAGCAGCTTATTAGGTACAGAGTTTTCGAACGGGGAGCTGTTTTTT,CASSLLGTEFSNGELFF
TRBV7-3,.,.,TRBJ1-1,TGTGCCAGCAGCTTAACTCAGAACACTGAAGCTTTCTTT,CASSLTQNTEAFF